The 10 T cell receptor beta chains reported below all come from one sample, sequenced in a study of blood T cell repertoires in COVID-19. Sequencing used immunoSEQ multiplex PCR; TCRdb keeps in-frame clones, though not all of them. The repertoire holds under 250,000 clones, with over 80% as singletons. Sequencing was performed on peripheral blood. Receptors were obtained from a human donor in a cohort sampled during active COVID-19.

The CDR3 region has the DNA TGTGCCTGGGGGGACAGGGCGGATTCACCCCTCCACTTT. Its protein is CAWGDRADSPLHF. The chain employs TRBV30 and TRBJ1-6; 9 bases are shared with TRBD1. The CDR3 has 13 amino acids. The germline CDR1 and CDR2 sequences are GTSNPN and SVGIG (reference sequence). The ends lost 5 bases at V and 8 bases at J; junction bases unmatched: 4.

V and J are TRBV30 and TRBJ1-3; D gene uncertain. Germline loops: CDR1 GTSNPN, CDR2 SVGIG (reference sequence). The CDR3 is 14 residues long. V dropped 1 base and J dropped 2 bases, with 9 bases sitting between them. The CDR3 spells CAWSDGVPGNTIYF. As DNA, the CDR3 is TGTGCCTGGAGTGACGGGGTCCCTGGAAACACCATATATTTT.

V usage is TRBV7-8 and J usage is TRBJ2-5, with 10 bases that match TRBD1. The V gene's germline CDR1 is SGHVS and CDR2 FQNEAQ. Germline trimming cut 6 bases from V and 3 bases from J; bases unmatched to any gene: 7. The CDR3 is made up of 15 amino acids. The CDR3 sequence is CASSTGTGEKETQYF. The CDR3 nucleotides read TGTGCCAGCAGTACCGGGACAGGGGAAAAAGAGACCCAGTACTTC.

The chain employs TRBV5-8 and TRBJ1-6; 8 bases map to TRBD1. Germline V gives CDR1 SGHTS, CDR2 YDEGEE. V lost 4 bases to trimming and J lost 9 bases; unmatched junction nucleotides: 9. CDR3 length: 15 residues. Here the CDR3 DNA reads TGTGCCAGCAGCCCCAATACAGGGGGGATTTCACCCCTCCACTTT. Its translation: CASSPNTGGISPLHF. The full variable domain, in which reference TRBV5-8 and TRBJ1-6 provide the parts outside the CDR3, is EAGVTQSPTHLIKTRGQQATLRCSPISGHTSVYWYQQALGLGLQFLLWYDEGEERNRGNFPPRFSGRQFPNYSSELNVNALELEDSALYLCASSPNTGGISPLHFGNGTRLTVT.

This clone came up many times. The V gene is TRBV6-5, the J gene TRBJ1-1; tentatively, D is TRBD1 (6 bases). V was cut by 9 bases and J by 0 bases, with 14 bases left in between. From germline, CDR1 is MNHEY and CDR2 SVGAGI. The CDR3 is 14 amino acids. CDR3 region: CASFRGVLNTEAFF. CDR3 coding DNA: TGTGCCAGTTTCAGGGGCGTATTGAACACTGAAGCTTTCTTT.

The V and J genes are TRBV14 and TRBJ1-2; D is undetermined. The CDR3 runs 13 residues. CDR1 is SGHDN, CDR2 FVKESK, per germline. V was shortened by 4 bases and J by 3 bases, with 9 bases between the two germline ends. The CDR3 is CASSPSVDYGYTF. For the CDR3, the DNA is TGTGCCAGCAGCCCTAGTGTGGACTATGGCTACACCTTC.

V usage is TRBV30 and J usage is TRBJ1-2; no reliable D call. The CDR3 is 12 residues long. The germline V gene encodes CDR1 GTSNPN and CDR2 SVGIG (reference sequence). V lost 3 bases and J 5 bases, leaving 10 bases between the germline ends. This CDR3 is CAWSVGPYGYTF. In DNA, the CDR3 is TGTGCCTGGAGCGTGGGCCCGTATGGCTACACCTTC.

The V gene is TRBV14, the J gene TRBJ2-7, with 8 bases lining up with TRBD1. Germline loops: CDR1 SGHDN, CDR2 FVKESK. CDR3 length: 16 amino acids. J was trimmed by 1 base and V by 3 bases; bases with no gene match: 8. CDR3 protein: CASSHRPWTGSYEQYF. The CDR3, as DNA: TGTGCCAGCAGCCACCGGCCTTGGACAGGGTCCTACGAGCAGTACTTC.

V usage is TRBV19 and J usage is TRBJ1-1; D is possibly TRBD1 (5 bases). Trimming took 4 bases from V and 2 from J, leaving 14 bases between them. Germline V gene lookup returns CDR1 LNHDA and CDR2 SQIVND (reference sequence). This CDR3 contains 15 residues. The CDR3 DNA is TGTGCCAGTAGTACCAGGGTCCCCACTAACACTGAAGCTTTCTTT. This sequence encodes CASSTRVPTNTEAFF.

This chain uses TRBV9 with TRBJ1-1, with D perhaps TRBD1 (5 bases). CDR1 is SGDLS and CDR2 is YYNGEE in the germline V gene. Trimming left V 4 bases short and J 10 bases short, with 20 bases between. This CDR3 spans 14 amino acids. The chain's CDR3 is CASSQGEGREGAFF. DNA of the CDR3: TGTGCCAGCAGCCAAGGGGAGGGTCGAGAAGGAGCTTTCTTT.